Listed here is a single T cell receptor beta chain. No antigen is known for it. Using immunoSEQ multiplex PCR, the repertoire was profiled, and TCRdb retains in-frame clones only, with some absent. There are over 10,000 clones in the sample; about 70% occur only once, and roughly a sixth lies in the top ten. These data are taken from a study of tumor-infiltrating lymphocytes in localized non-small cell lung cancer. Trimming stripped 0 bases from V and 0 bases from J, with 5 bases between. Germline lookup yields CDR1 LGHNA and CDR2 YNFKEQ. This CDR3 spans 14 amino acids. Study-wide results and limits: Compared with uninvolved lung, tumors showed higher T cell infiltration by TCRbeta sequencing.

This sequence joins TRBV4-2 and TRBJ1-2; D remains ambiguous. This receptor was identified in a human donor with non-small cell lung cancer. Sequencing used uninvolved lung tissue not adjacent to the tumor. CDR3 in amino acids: CASSQDPANYGYTF. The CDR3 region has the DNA TGTGCCAGCAGCCAAGATCCGGCTAACTATGGCTACACCTTC.